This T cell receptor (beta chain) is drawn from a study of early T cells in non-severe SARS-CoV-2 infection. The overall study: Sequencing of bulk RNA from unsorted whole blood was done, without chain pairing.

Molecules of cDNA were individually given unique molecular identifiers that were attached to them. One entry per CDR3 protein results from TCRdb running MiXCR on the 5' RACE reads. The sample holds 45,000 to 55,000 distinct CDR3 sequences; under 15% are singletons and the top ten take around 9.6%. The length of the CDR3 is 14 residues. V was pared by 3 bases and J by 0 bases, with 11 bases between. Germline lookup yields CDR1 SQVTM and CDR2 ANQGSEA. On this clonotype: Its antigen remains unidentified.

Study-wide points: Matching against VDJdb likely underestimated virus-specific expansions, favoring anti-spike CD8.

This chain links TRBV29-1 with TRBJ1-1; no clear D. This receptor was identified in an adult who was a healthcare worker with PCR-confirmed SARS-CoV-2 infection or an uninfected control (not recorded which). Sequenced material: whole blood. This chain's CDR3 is CSVDLRGMNTEAFF. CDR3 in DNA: TGCAGCGTTGACCTTCGGGGTATGAACACTGAAGCTTTCTTT.